The clone carrying this T cell receptor beta chain was seen ten or more times. Its antigen remains unknown. V lost 2 bases to trimming and J lost 2 bases; unmatched junction nucleotides: 4. CDR1 and CDR2 (germline): SGHAT, FQNNGV. CDR3 length: 16 residues. Each CDR3 protein gets one entry after TCRdb re-called the 5' RACE reads with MiXCR. The data hold 21,000 or so distinct CDR3 sequences, with about 5.6% observed a single time. The sample comes from a study of early T cells in non-severe SARS-CoV-2 infection. Study information: With bulk RNA from unsorted whole blood as input, sequencing yielded unpaired chains. Notes on the study in general: VDJdb matching favored anti-spike CD8 responses, missing private and CD4 specificities.

Sequencing was performed on whole blood. The chain combines TRBV11-2 with TRBJ2-1; TRBD2 matches 9 bases. The receptor's source is an adult who was a healthcare worker with PCR-confirmed SARS-CoV-2 infection or an uninfected control (not recorded which). The CDR3 sequence: CASSLTGTSPYNEQFF. The CDR3 nucleotides read TGTGCCAGCAGCTTAACAGGGACTAGCCCCTACAATGAGCAGTTCTTC.